Listed below are T cell receptor beta chains from one sample, sequenced in a study of post-analysis software for immune sequencing data. One entry per CDR3 protein results from TCRdb running MiXCR on the PCR reads. The sample holds some 160,000 distinct CDR3 sequences, about 36% seen once. The sequences come from blood, collected after autologous hematopoietic stem cell transplantation. These receptors were taken from a girl aged 5 to 17 with multiple sclerosis. Both conserved end residues are trimmed from each CDR3. Fields, in order: V gene, D gene, CDR3 protein. A D gene is named only where the DNA matches it firmly.

v_gene: TRBV6-6; d_gene: .; CDR3aa: ASRPRDSGGNIQY
v_gene: TRBV6-1; d_gene: TRBD2; CDR3aa: ASRPGLAGGRGNEQF
v_gene: TRBV20-1; d_gene: TRBD2; CDR3aa: SAREGLAGAYNEQF
v_gene: TRBV15; d_gene: TRBD2; CDR3aa: ATSKETSGNAGELF
v_gene: TRBV29-1; d_gene: TRBD1; CDR3aa: SADRGNEQF
v_gene: TRBV9; d_gene: .; CDR3aa: ASSPGTKPSNEQF
v_gene: TRBV20-1; d_gene: TRBD2; CDR3aa: SARTSGNNEQF
v_gene: TRBV27; d_gene: .; CDR3aa: ASSFPPYSEQY
v_gene: TRBV6-5; d_gene: .; CDR3aa: GSPTGVGYEQY
v_gene: TRBV4-1; d_gene: .; CDR3aa: ASSLEGDHSGNTIY
v_gene: TRBV12-3/TRBV12-4; d_gene: .; CDR3aa: ASTPGHEQF
v_gene: TRBV7-2; d_gene: .; CDR3aa: ASSPFPGAEQY
v_gene: TRBV27; d_gene: .; CDR3aa: ASSIPGQPQH
v_gene: TRBV5-1; d_gene: .; CDR3aa: ASSLQGMNTEAF
v_gene: TRBV7-8; d_gene: .; CDR3aa: ASSFQGQSYNEQF
v_gene: TRBV6-5; d_gene: .; CDR3aa: AGSSVGEGEEKLF
v_gene: TRBV6-1; d_gene: TRBD2; CDR3aa: ASQPFGRAAAYEQY
v_gene: TRBV12-3/TRBV12-4; d_gene: .; CDR3aa: ASSPPPVNTEAF
v_gene: TRBV12-3/TRBV12-4; d_gene: .; CDR3aa: ASSLIDPNQPQH
v_gene: TRBV27; d_gene: .; CDR3aa: ASRSLGQNNVQF
v_gene: TRBV20-1; d_gene: .; CDR3aa: SAPQSNLGETQY